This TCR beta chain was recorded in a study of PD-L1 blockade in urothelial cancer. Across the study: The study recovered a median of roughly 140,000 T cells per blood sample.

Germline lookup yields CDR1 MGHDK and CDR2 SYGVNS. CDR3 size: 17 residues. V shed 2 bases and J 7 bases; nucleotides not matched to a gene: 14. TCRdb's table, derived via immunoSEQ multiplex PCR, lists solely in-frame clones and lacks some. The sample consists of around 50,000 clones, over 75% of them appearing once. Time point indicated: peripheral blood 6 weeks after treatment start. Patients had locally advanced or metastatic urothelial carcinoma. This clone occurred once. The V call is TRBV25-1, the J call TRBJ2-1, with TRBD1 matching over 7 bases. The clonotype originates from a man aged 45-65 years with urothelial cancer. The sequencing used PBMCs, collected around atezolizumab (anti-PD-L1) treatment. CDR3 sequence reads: CASSEETTGNLWNEQFF. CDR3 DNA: TGTGCCAGCAGTGAAGAGACGACAGGGAATTTGTGGAATGAGCAGTTCTTC.